This TCR beta chain is from a study of T-cell reconstitution after alpha-beta-depleted transplantation in children. Unique molecular identifiers were used to barcode this TCRbeta library. Each CDR3 protein is one row after TCRdb ran MiXCR on the PCR reads. The sample has some 290,000 distinct CDR3 sequences, 9.9% seen once; the top ten hold around 10%. This clonotype was recorded a few times. Per the germline V gene, CDR1 is SNHLY and CDR2 is FYNNEI. The ends lost 8 bases at V and 0 bases at J; junction bases unmatched: 7. The CDR3 is 15 amino acids. The clonotype originates from a human donor who donated a stem cell graft to a child with SCID. The starting material was PBMCs from the stem cell graft donor, obtained from the stem cell graft. This chain uses TRBV2 with TRBJ2-1, with 7 bases aligning to TRBD2. CDR3 sequence reads: CASAQAGSSYNEQFF. CDR3 nucleotides: TGTGCCAGCGCCCAAGCGGGGAGCTCCTACAATGAGCAGTTCTTC. The variable domain in full, completed from reference TRBV2 and TRBJ2-1, reads EPEVTQTPSHQVTQMGQEVILRCVPISNHLYFYWYRQILGQKVEFLVSFYNNEISEKSEIFDDQFSVERPDGSNFTLKIRSTKLEDSAMYFCASAQAGSSYNEQFFGPGTRLTVL.